These 8 T cell receptor beta chains were all obtained from the same sample, sequenced in a study of T cells in tumors and immune-related adverse events. Data came from immunoSEQ multiplex PCR; TCRdb stores just in-frame clones and leaves some out. The repertoire holds about 22,000 clones, with just over 90% as singletons. Sequenced material: lymph node tissue, taken from a patient treated with anti-PD-1 therapy. These receptors were taken from a female donor with metastatic renal cell carcinoma.

V and J are TRBV7-2 and TRBJ2-1, with TRBD2 matching 14 bases. V was pared by 3 bases and J by 10 bases, with 5 bases of the junction left unmatched. The CDR3 runs to 15 residues. CDR1 is SGHTA and CDR2 is FQGNSA in the germline V gene. Here the CDR3 DNA reads TGTGCCAGCAGCTTCGGGACTAGCGGGAGCAACGAGCAGTTCTTC. This sequence encodes CASSFGTSGSNEQFF.

The chain couples TRBV7-2 to TRBJ1-1; D gene ambiguous. V was trimmed by 5 bases and J by 1 base, leaving 11 bases between them. Per germline, CDR1 SGHTA and CDR2 FQGNSA. The CDR3 runs to 14 residues. CDR3 coding DNA: TGTGCCAGCAGCCAGGCAATCCAGAACACTGAAGCTTTCTTT. Translation gives CASSQAIQNTEAFF. Looking up the rest from reference TRBV7-2 and TRBJ1-1 gives the full variable domain: GAGVSQSPSNKVTEKGKDVELRCDPISGHTALYWYRQSLGQGLEFLIYFQGNSAPDKSGLPSDRFSAERTGGSVSTLTIQRTQQEDSAVYLCASSQAIQNTEAFFGQGTRLTVV.

V and J are TRBV6-6 and TRBJ2-3; D is uncertain. Per the germline V gene, CDR1 is MNHNY and CDR2 is SVGAGI (reference sequence). With 2 bases removed from V and 3 bases from J, the gap between germline ends came to 12 bases. The length of the CDR3 is 15 residues. This CDR3 reads CASSYVSSRTDTQYF. The CDR3 DNA reads as TGTGCCAGCAGTTACGTTTCCTCACGGACAGATACGCAGTATTTT.

The rearrangement joins TRBV10-3 to TRBJ2-7; D assignment may be TRBD1 or TRBD2 (5 bases each). Per the germline V gene, CDR1 is ENHRY and CDR2 is SYGVKD. V lost 3 bases and J 5 bases, leaving 11 bases between the germline ends. The CDR3 sequence is 13 residues long. CDR3 coding DNA: TGTGCCATCAGTGATAGTCGAGGGGACGAGCAGTACTTC. It specifies CAISDSRGDEQYF.

This clone occurred once. Sequence at one end of the junction differs from germline and may be a read error. The CDR3 DNA reads TGTGCCAGCAGCTTGGGCCCTGGGACCTACAATGAGCAGTTCTTC. It translates to CASSLGPGTYNEQFF. This chain uses TRBV5-1 with TRBJ2-1; D gene unclear. The CDR3 is 15 residues long. Germline V gene lookup returns CDR1 SGHRS and CDR2 YFSETQ.

The chain links TRBV11-3 to TRBJ1-2, with D uncertain. V shed 5 bases and J shed 6 bases, with 13 bases lying between them. The CDR3 extends over 13 amino acids. CDR1 and CDR2 from the germline V gene are SGHNT and YENEEA. The CDR3 DNA is TGTGCCAGCAGCGGACCGGTTTTCGATGGCTACACCTTC. As protein: CASSGPVFDGYTF.

The chain carries TRBV11-2 and TRBJ2-3, with D possibly TRBD2 on 6 matching bases. The ends were cut back, 4 bases at V and 1 base at J, with 6 bases in the middle. The CDR3 totals 13 residues. Germline V CDR1 and CDR2: SGHAT, FQNNGV. In DNA, the CDR3 is TGTGCCAGCAGCTCGGGGGGCACAGATACGCAGTATTTT. It is translated as CASSSGGTDTQYF.

The gene calls are TRBV14 and TRBJ2-1; 11 nucleotides agree with TRBD1. The V gene end was trimmed by 0 bases and the J gene end by 8 bases; junction bases not matched to a gene: 6. The CDR3 totals 16 residues. Germline V gene data show CDR1 as SGHDN and CDR2 as FVKESK. The CDR3 loop reads CASSQEAWTGGDEQFF. CDR3 nucleotide sequence: TGTGCCAGCAGCCAAGAGGCGTGGACAGGGGGCGATGAGCAGTTCTTC.